Each of the 15 T cell receptor beta chains below was sequenced from the same sample in a study of OX40 agonist ivuxolimab in advanced cancers. Measured with immunoSEQ multiplex PCR; TCRdb has only the in-frame clones, and not every one. This table holds approximately 60,000 clones, 84% found once. Sequencing was performed on CD4+ or CD8+ T cells sorted from blood, taken in a trial of the OX40 agonist ivuxolimab. These receptor sequences come from an adult with an advanced solid tumor such as melanoma, head and neck, liver or kidney cancer.

The chain has TRBV18 and TRBJ1-1, with TRBD1 matching over 7 bases. Germline V gene lookup returns CDR1 KGHSH and CDR2 LQKENI. The CDR3 spans 15 residues. V lost 6 bases, J lost 1 base, and 8 bases stayed unmatched. The CDR3 region has the DNA TGTGCCAGCTCTCTCGGACAGGCGGGGAACACTGAAGCTTTCTTT. It specifies CASSLGQAGNTEAFF. Full variable domain (remainder filled in from reference TRBV18 and TRBJ1-1): NAGVMQNPRHLVRRRGQEARLRCSPMKGHSHVYWYRQLPEEGLKFMVYLQKENIIDESGMPKERFSAEFPKEGPSILRIQQVVRGDSAAYFCASSLGQAGNTEAFFGQGTRLTVV.

The chain combines TRBV7-9 with TRBJ2-7; D remains ambiguous. Germline values: CDR1 SEHNR, CDR2 FQNEAQ (reference sequence). This CDR3 is 13 amino acids long. V was cut by 2 bases and J by 0 bases, with 5 bases left in between. In DNA form, the CDR3 reads TGTGCCAGCAGCTTACCCGGCTCCTACGAGCAGTACTTC. Translation: CASSLPGSYEQYF.

The chain has TRBV28 and TRBJ2-7, with TRBD1 matching 7 bases. The CDR3 runs to 11 residues. V lost 7 bases and J lost 10; bases outside the gene matches: 7. The V gene's germline CDR1 is MDHEN and CDR2 SYDVKM. CDR3 amino acids: CASTEGTVQYF. CDR3 DNA: TGTGCCAGCACCGAAGGGACAGTACAGTACTTC.

The J gene is TRBJ2-7, the V gene TRBV4-2; the match to TRBD2 covers 7 bases. Trimming cost V 4 bases and J 7 bases; bases outside gene matches: 19. This CDR3 region has 17 residues. Germline V CDR1 and CDR2: LGHNA, YNFKEQ. The CDR3 is CASSRPSTETSTVEQYF. The CDR3 DNA sequence: TGTGCCAGCAGCCGACCGTCTACCGAGACTAGCACCGTAGAGCAGTACTTC.

The V call is TRBV19, the J call TRBJ1-1, with D possibly matching TRBD1 (5 bases). Germline assignment: CDR1 LNHDA and CDR2 SQIVND (reference sequence). The CDR3 extends over 15 amino acids. Deletions cut 3 bases from V and 6 bases from J, with 17 bases between. The DNA of the CDR3 is TGTGCCAGTAGTATTCCGCCGGGGCTTGGCGCTGAAGCTTTCTTT. This translates into CASSIPPGLGAEAFF. Looking up the rest from reference TRBV19 and TRBJ1-1 gives the full variable domain: DGGITQSPKYLFRKEGQNVTLSCEQNLNHDAMYWYRQDPGQGLRLIYYSQIVNDFQKGDIAEGYSVSREKKESFPLTVTSAQKNPTAFYLCASSIPPGLGAEAFFGQGTRLTVV.

This clone was seen more than once but under ten times. The rearrangement links TRBV7-2 to TRBJ2-6, with TRBD2 matching 9 bases. This CDR3 is built from 18 residues. Germline values: CDR1 SGHTA, CDR2 FQGNSA. V was pared by 2 bases and J by 4 bases, with 9 bases of the junction left unmatched. The CDR3 nucleotides are TGTGCCAGCAGCTTATTTTTAGCGGGAGTTTCGGGGGCCAACGTCCTGACTTTC. Amino acids: CASSLFLAGVSGANVLTF.

The chain recombines TRBV7-6 with TRBJ2-1, with TRBD1 matching over 7 bases. The J segment lost 7 bases and the V segment lost 9 bases, leaving 12 bases of the junction unmatched. Germline-derived CDR1 and CDR2 are SGHVS and FNYEAQ. The CDR3 covers 14 residues. The CDR3 is CASGSGQRANEQFF. The DNA of the CDR3 is TGTGCCAGTGGATCGGGACAGAGGGCAAATGAGCAGTTCTTC.

The genes are TRBV7-2 and TRBJ2-7, with 8 bases that match TRBD1. Looked up from germline, CDR1 is SGHTA and CDR2 is FQGNSA. The CDR3 is 16 amino acids. V trimming: 1 base; J trimming: 3 bases; junction bases outside the gene matches: 8. The CDR3 DNA reads TGTGCCAGCAGCTTAGGGACAGGGTCATCTGGCTACGAGCAGTACTTC. The encoded protein is CASSLGTGSSGYEQYF.

This clone has just a few counts. The chain recombines TRBV7-9 with TRBJ1-4, with a tentative D call TRBD1 (5 bases). Germline V gene data show CDR1 as SEHNR and CDR2 as FQNEAQ (reference sequence). V was pared by 2 bases and J by 7 bases, with 14 bases between. CDR3 length: 15 amino acids. For the CDR3, the DNA is TGTGCCAGCAGCTTACCCCTCCTGGGGGGTGAAAAACTGTTTTTT. Translating it yields CASSLPLLGGEKLFF. Looking up the rest from reference TRBV7-9 and TRBJ1-4 gives the full variable domain: DTGVSQNPRHKITKRGQNVTFRCDPISEHNRLYWYRQTLGQGPEFLTYFQNEAQLEKSRLLSDRFSAERPKGSFSTLEIQRTEQGDSAMYLCASSLPLLGGEKLFFGSGTQLSVL.

The genes are TRBV4-1 and TRBJ2-1, with TRBD2 matching over 13 bases. CDR1 and CDR2 (germline): MGHRA, YSYEKL. Trimming removed 4 bases from V and 8 bases from J; junction bases left unmatched: 8. The CDR3 loop spans 16 amino acids. The CDR3, as DNA: TGCGCCAGCAGCCGCCCATGGACTAGCGGGGGCTATGAGCAGTTCTTC. It translates to CASSRPWTSGGYEQFF.

The gene calls are TRBV27 and TRBJ2-7, with TRBD1 identical over 9 bases. Germline V gene lookup returns CDR1 MNHEY and CDR2 SMNVEV (reference sequence). Trimming cost V 4 bases and J 3 bases; bases outside gene matches: 10. The length of the CDR3 is 16 residues. CDR3 loop: CASSWWGDREHYEQYF. The CDR3 DNA reads TGTGCCAGCAGTTGGTGGGGGGACAGGGAGCACTACGAGCAGTACTTC.

The genes are TRBV7-8 and TRBJ1-3, with a weak D call TRBD1 (5 bases). V dropped 5 bases and J dropped 0 bases, with 17 bases sitting between them. CDR1 is SGHVS, CDR2 FQNEAQ, per germline. CDR3 size: 17 residues. CDR3 amino acids: CASSPRTGTPSGNTIYF. DNA of the CDR3: TGTGCCAGCAGCCCCAGGACGGGGACCCCCTCTGGAAACACCATATATTTT.

This clone was recorded at least ten times. V usage is TRBV5-4 and J usage is TRBJ2-7; no firm D call. The germline V gene encodes CDR1 SGHNT and CDR2 YYREEE (reference sequence). The V end was cut by 4 bases, the J end by 1 base, with 12 bases between. The CDR3 loop spans 14 amino acids. The CDR3 is CASSPTADSYEQYF. CDR3 nucleotide sequence: TGTGCCAGCAGCCCGACGGCGGATTCCTACGAGCAGTACTTC.

This chain links TRBV19 with TRBJ2-7, with 9 bases fitting TRBD2. J lost 2 bases, V lost 4 bases, and 6 bases had no gene match. Germline CDR1 is LNHDA and CDR2 is SQIVND (reference sequence). There are 15 residues in the CDR3. CDR3 loop: CASSTVAGDAYEQYF. CDR3 nucleotides: TGTGCCAGTAGTACCGTAGCGGGGGATGCCTACGAGCAGTACTTC.

This rearrangement joins TRBV11-2 to TRBJ1-3; TRBD1 aligns across 7 bases. Trimming at V came to 3 bases and at J to 4 bases, leaving 0 bases not matched to a gene. Germline V CDR1 and CDR2: SGHAT, FQNNGV. The CDR3 contains 13 residues. The DNA of the CDR3 is TGTGCCAGCAGCTTGGGACAGGGAAACACCATATATTTT. Amino acids: CASSLGQGNTIYF.